This is a list of T cell receptor beta chains from one sample in a study of OX40 agonist ivuxolimab in advanced cancers. The data were produced by immunoSEQ multiplex PCR, yet TCRdb's version contains in-frame clones alone and is incomplete. The sample lists some 50,000 clones; 65% to 85% were seen once. The specimen was CD4+ or CD8+ T cells sorted from blood, collected in a trial of the OX40 agonist ivuxolimab. The receptor set was obtained from an adult with an advanced solid tumor such as melanoma, head and neck, liver or kidney cancer. CDR3s include the opening cysteine and the closing phenylalanine or tryptophan. A D gene is named only where the DNA matches it firmly. Expanded clones are given a class, and other clones once, few, many or no size at all.

j_call d_call v_call clone_size cdr3_nt cdr3_aa
TRBJ2-5 - TRBV2 - TGTGCCAGCAGTTGGAGGCAAGAGACCCAGTACTTC CASSWRQETQYF
TRBJ2-1 TRBD2 TRBV10-3 once TGTGCCATCAGTGAGTCGGGACTAGCGGGTATGAATGAGCAGTTCTTC CAISESGLAGMNEQFF
TRBJ2-6 - TRBV30 - TGTGCCTGGAGTAACCGGGACACCTTTCCTCCCTCTGGGGCCAACGTCCTGACTTTC CAWSNRDTFPPSGANVLTF
TRBJ2-1 - TRBV15 - TGTGCCACCAGCAGAGCTGACTTCGCGGGGAACTCCTACAATGAGCAGTTCTTC CATSRADFAGNSYNEQFF
TRBJ2-7 TRBD2 TRBV2 - TGTGCCAGCAGCCGGACTAGCGGGAGCTACGAGCAGTACTTC CASSRTSGSYEQYF
TRBJ2-1 TRBD2 TRBV19 - TGTGCCAGTAGTATAGCTCGAGGCGGGAGGGGGAATGAGCAGTTCTTC CASSIARGGRGNEQFF
TRBJ2-7 - TRBV7-9 few TGTGCCAGCAGCGACATCGTTACCGAGCAGTACTTC CASSDIVTEQYF
TRBJ2-3 TRBD1 TRBV7-9 - TGTGCCAGCAGCACCGGGACAGCGGCAGATACGCAGTATTTT CASSTGTAADTQYF
TRBJ2-6 TRBD2 TRBV30 - TGTGCTAGCGGGATGGGGGGTGGGTTCTCTGGGGCCAACGTCCTGACTTTC CASGMGGGFSGANVLTF
TRBJ1-2 - TRBV7-9 medium-sized TGTGCCAGCAGCCCCTGGGGGGCGGAGGGCTACACCTTC CASSPWGAEGYTF
TRBJ2-7 - TRBV2 once TGTGCCAGCAGTGAAGCGACGGGCAGGGGCTACGAGCAGTACTTC CASSEATGRGYEQYF
TRBJ2-7 - TRBV2 - TGTGCCAGCAAGCCACAGGGATCTTCCTACGAGCAGTACTTC CASKPQGSSYEQYF
TRBJ1-5 - TRBV19 once TGTGCCAGTAGTATAGCTAGCAGCAATCAGCCCCAGCATTTT CASSIASSNQPQHF
TRBJ2-7 - TRBV5-1 - TGCGCCAGCAGCTTGGGTGCCGAGCACGACGAGCAGTACTTC CASSLGAEHDEQYF
TRBJ2-6 - TRBV11-2 - TGTGCCAGCAGCTTAGGGGGTTCCGGGGCCAACGTCCTGACTTTC CASSLGGSGANVLTF
TRBJ1-1 - TRBV6-6 - TGTGCCAGCAGGGATGGGGCCGACGCTGAAGCTTTCTTT CASRDGADAEAFF
TRBJ2-3 TRBD1 TRBV29-1 - TGCAGCGCCGGACCCCGGACAGGGGGCGCGCATACGCAGTATTTT CSAGPRTGGAHTQYF